This passage covers 30 T cell receptor beta chains from one sample sequenced in a study of T cell responses to AZD1222 COVID-19 vaccine (dated by TCRdb to 2020 to 2023). The method behind the library was the immunoSEQ multiplex PCR assay. TCRdb took this table from immuneACCESS and kept in-frame rearrangements with V and J called. Such tables lack part of the clones; where checked against another copy, unresolved V genes explain under half of the gap, and the rest is unexplained. The sample profile shows fewer than 90,000 clones; around nine tenths of them were found once. In total, the top ten clones hold 11% of the sample. The label giving this sample's time point can be read as: about 28 days (+/-7) after the second vaccine dose. Sequences were derived from peripheral blood, sampled 28 days after the second AZD1222 dose. The receptors were sampled from an adult who received the AZD1222 COVID-19 vaccine.

This rearrangement joins TRBV12-5 to TRBJ1-5; weak D call: TRBD1 (6 bases). Germline CDR1 is LGHNT and CDR2 is FRNRAP. This CDR3 is built from 15 residues. Trimming cost V 1 base and J 6 bases, with 13 bases left between them. The CDR3 sequence: CASGLGGGGSQPQHF. The CDR3 DNA follows: TGTGCTAGTGGTTTGGGAGGGGGAGGGAGTCAGCCCCAGCATTTT. Together with reference TRBV12-5 and TRBJ1-5, the CDR3 gives the full variable domain: DARVTQTPRHKVTEMGQEVTMRCQPILGHNTVFWYRQTMMQGLELLAYFRNRAPLDDSGMPKDRFSAEMPDATLATLKIQPSEPRDSAVYFCASGLGGGGSQPQHFGDGTRLSIL.

The chain joins TRBV18 to TRBJ2-2; 7 nucleotides align to TRBD1. With 0 bases clipped from V and 4 bases from J, the junction kept 8 bases outside the gene matches. Germline-derived CDR1 and CDR2 are KGHSH and LQKENI. The CDR3 consists of 17 residues. The CDR3 bases are TGTGCCAGCTCACCACCGAACAGGGGCGCGGTCACCGGGGAGCTGTTTTTT. Protein product: CASSPPNRGAVTGELFF.

V and J are TRBV5-5 and TRBJ1-1; a weak D match, TRBD1 (5 bases). CDR1 is SGHKS and CDR2 is YYEKEE in the germline V gene (reference sequence). The ends were cut back, 0 bases at V and 0 bases at J, with 18 bases in the middle. The CDR3 is 18 residues long. This CDR3 is CASSLVVRPDTLNTEAFF. The CDR3 nucleotides are TGTGCCAGCAGCTTGGTTGTCCGCCCGGACACACTGAACACTGAAGCTTTCTTT.

About this clone: The junction shows a germline mismatch at one end, possibly a read error. V gene TRBV14 combines with J gene TRBJ1-1; D not certain. CDR1 and CDR2 from the germline V gene are SGHDN and FVKESK. The CDR3 sequence is 16 residues long. DNA of the CDR3: TGTGCCAGCAGTCAAGCGGTTGCAAACTGGGCCGCTGAAGCTTTCTTT. It yields the protein CASSQAVANWAAEAFF.

Details on this clone: The DNA is left out, because the CDR3 cannot be placed on it with certainty; the CDR3 is given as TCRdb lists it. The chain uses TRBV5-1 and TRBJ1-2. Germline values: CDR1 SGHRS, CDR2 YFSETQ. Including both end residues, the CDR3 is 12 amino acids long. The CDR3 is CASSFGAGINTF.

The V call is TRBV30, the J call TRBJ2-7; D remains unclear. V was clipped by 0 bases and J by 0 bases, with 12 bases between them. Germline CDR1 GTSNPN, CDR2 SVGIG (reference sequence). This CDR3 spans 15 amino acids. In DNA form, the CDR3 reads TGTGCCTGGAGTGTACTGGGAATGAGCTCCTACGAGCAGTACTTC. It yields the protein CAWSVLGMSSYEQYF.

The V and J genes are TRBV9 and TRBJ2-1; the match to TRBD1 covers 7 bases. The V and J ends lost 0 bases and 4 bases, in that order; junction bases with no gene match: 4. The length of the CDR3 is 15 residues. CDR1 is SGDLS and CDR2 is YYNGEE in the germline V gene. CDR3 in DNA: TGTGCCAGCAGCGTAGACAGGGGTTCTTACAATGAGCAGTTCTTC. It encodes CASSVDRGSYNEQFF.

The rearrangement joins TRBV7-3 to TRBJ2-5; 9 bases match TRBD2. The V segment lost 5 bases and the J segment 1 base; nucleotides outside the gene matches: 5. Germline V gene lookup returns CDR1 SGHTA and CDR2 FQGTGA. The CDR3 has 15 amino acids. The CDR3 bases are TGTGCCAGCAGCATGACTAGCGGCCTCCAAGAGACCCAGTACTTC. The encoded protein is CASSMTSGLQETQYF.

This chain uses TRBV24-1 with TRBJ2-3; no firm D call. Deletions cut 12 bases from V and 0 bases from J, with 9 bases between. This CDR3 has 12 residues. The V gene's germline CDR1 is KGHDR and CDR2 SFDVKD. The CDR3 loop is CASGRSTDTQYF. The CDR3 DNA is TGTGCCTCCGGTAGGAGCACAGATACGCAGTATTTT.

The chain carries TRBV19 and TRBJ2-1; D may be TRBD2 (5 bases). V lost 4 bases to trimming and J lost 10 bases, with 11 bases between them. This CDR3 comprises 12 residues. Germline assignment: CDR1 LNHDA and CDR2 SQIVND (reference sequence). The CDR3, as DNA: TGTGCCAGTAGTACTCAAACGGGGGAGCAGTTCTTC. It codes for CASSTQTGEQFF.

The chain is built from TRBV7-8 and TRBJ1-1; D is unclear. Trimming cost V 5 bases and J 0 bases, with 16 bases left between them. Looked up from germline, CDR1 is SGHVS and CDR2 is FQNEAQ. The CDR3 runs to 16 residues. CDR3 loop: CASSLSSSTMNTEAFF. The CDR3 DNA is TGTGCCAGCAGCCTATCTTCCTCAACAATGAACACTGAAGCTTTCTTT.

The chain uses TRBV24-1 and TRBJ2-7, with 8 bases fitting TRBD1. Germline CDR1 and CDR2: KGHDR and SFDVKD. V shed 7 bases and J 4 bases; nucleotides not matched to a gene: 17. This CDR3 region has 17 residues. CDR3 region: CATRRADRDRTTYEQYF. The CDR3, as DNA: TGTGCCACCAGACGAGCGGATCGGGACAGGACAACTTACGAGCAGTACTTC.

CDR3 sequence reads: CASSPGTVGNTIYF. DNA of the CDR3: TGTGCCAGCAGCCCAGGGACAGTTGGAAACACCATATATTTT. The V gene is TRBV13, the J gene TRBJ1-3; TRBD1 matches at 7 bases. The J segment lost 3 bases and the V segment lost 5 bases, leaving 4 bases of the junction unmatched. This CDR3 is built from 14 residues. The germline CDR1 and CDR2 sequences are PRHDT and FYEKMQ (reference sequence).

This sequence joins TRBV6-5 and TRBJ2-1; unclear D gene. Trimming took 2 bases from V and 0 from J, leaving 5 bases between them. Germline V gene data show CDR1 as MNHEY and CDR2 as SVGAGI. The CDR3 covers 14 residues. CDR3 sequence (DNA): TGTGCCAGCAGTTACACCAGCTCCTACAATGAGCAGTTCTTC. Protein sequence: CASSYTSSYNEQFF.

This clone was found once. CDR3 region: CASGRTNYEQYF. CDR3 DNA sequence: TGTGCCAGTGGAAGGACTAACTACGAGCAGTACTTC. The chain combines TRBV6-5 with TRBJ2-7, with D perhaps TRBD2 (6 bases). Trimming cost V 9 bases and J 3 bases, with 12 bases left between them. The CDR3 loop spans 12 amino acids. The germline V gene encodes CDR1 MNHEY and CDR2 SVGAGI.

Of note for this clone: Its ends do not fully match the called genes, so a read error is possible. This rearrangement joins TRBV4-1 to TRBJ1-5; D unclear. The CDR3 covers 14 residues. From germline, CDR1 is MGHRA and CDR2 YSYEKL. CDR3 nucleotides: TGCGCCAGCAGCCAAGAGAAAGAGTTTGGGTCGACGAATTTT. As protein: CASSQEKEFGSTNF.

In regard to this clone: An end of the junction does not agree with germline; a read error may underlie this. This sequence joins TRBV7-7 and TRBJ2-3, with D maybe TRBD1 (8 bases). The CDR3 spans 14 residues. In germline, CDR1 is SSHAT, CDR2 FNYEAQ (reference sequence). The chain's CDR3 is CASSNTGGGDTQYF. CDR3 nucleotides: TGTGCTAGCAGCAACACAGGGGGGGGAGATACGCAGTATTTT.

The sample holds one count of this clone. V gene TRBV30 combines with J gene TRBJ2-7; 9 bases fit TRBD2. This CDR3 contains 18 residues. Germline CDR1 reads GTSNPN; CDR2 reads SVGIG (reference sequence). V shed 0 bases, J shed 0 bases, and the junction held 12 bases outside the gene matches. Written as DNA, the CDR3 is TGTGCCTGGAGTGTACTAGGGGGGGGTAGCGGGAGCTCCTACGAGCAGTACTTC. This codes for CAWSVLGGGSGSSYEQYF.

V is TRBV3-1 (or the pseudogene TRBV3-2) and J is TRBJ1-1; D remains unclear. CDR1 and CDR2 (germline): LGHDT, YNNKEL (reference sequence). V was trimmed by 3 bases and J by 0 bases, leaving 17 bases between them. There are 17 residues in the CDR3. CDR3 amino acids: CASSQRYPRTLNTEAFF. CDR3 sequence (DNA): TGTGCCAGCAGCCAGCGTTACCCACGGACCTTGAACACTGAAGCTTTCTTT.

The chain carries TRBV5-1 and TRBJ1-4, with a tentative D call TRBD1 (5 bases). Germline V gene sequence: CDR1 SGHRS, CDR2 YFSETQ. Trimming took off 3 bases at V and 0 bases at J, with 15 bases between the two ends. The CDR3 is 17 residues long. CDR3 loop: CASSWGWAAATNEKLFF. For the CDR3, the DNA is TGCGCCAGCAGCTGGGGGTGGGCAGCTGCAACTAATGAAAAACTGTTTTTT.

The chain links TRBV11-1 to TRBJ2-7, with 8 positions matching TRBD2. The V and J ends lost 5 bases and 3 bases, in that order; junction bases with no gene match: 9. The germline CDR1 and CDR2 sequences are SGHAT and FQDESV (reference sequence). The length of the CDR3 is 15 residues. The CDR3 sequence: CASSIIAGSHYEQYF. The CDR3 DNA reads TGTGCCAGCAGCATAATAGCGGGATCGCACTACGAGCAGTACTTC. The whole variable domain, filled in from reference TRBV11-1 and TRBJ2-7, reads EAEVAQSPRYKITEKSQAVAFWCDPISGHATLYWYRQILGQGPELLVQFQDESVVDDSQLPKDRFSAERLKGVDSTLKIQPAELGDSAMYLCASSIIAGSHYEQYFGPGTRLTVT.

This chain uses TRBV5-4 with TRBJ2-1; 12 nucleotides match TRBD2. V shed 4 bases, J shed 8 bases, and the junction held 10 bases outside the gene matches. This CDR3 region has 16 residues. From germline, CDR1 is SGHNT and CDR2 YYREEE (reference sequence). This CDR3 is CASSAALAGGMDEQFF. CDR3 DNA sequence: TGTGCCAGCAGCGCGGCACTAGCGGGAGGCATGGATGAGCAGTTCTTC.

The table lists this clone with a few counts. The chain recombines TRBV7-3 with TRBJ2-2; 14 bases fit TRBD2. After removal of 2 bases from V and 5 bases from J, the junction contained 7 bases not matched to a gene. The germline CDR1 and CDR2 sequences are SGHTA and FQGTGA. The CDR3 has 18 residues. CDR3 loop: CASSLAGTSGRGTGELFF. The CDR3 DNA is TGTGCCAGCAGCTTAGCCGGGACTAGCGGGAGAGGGACCGGGGAGCTGTTTTTT.

The gene calls are TRBV15 and TRBJ2-5, with D maybe TRBD2 (5 bases). Germline loops: CDR1 LNHNV, CDR2 YYDKDF (reference sequence). The V end was cut by 5 bases, the J end by 2 bases, with 9 bases between. The CDR3 is 13 amino acids. The CDR3 DNA reads as TGTGCCACCAGCCGGGATTTGCAAGAGACCCAGTACTTC. The encoded protein is CATSRDLQETQYF.

The chain recombines TRBV6-5 with TRBJ1-5, with unresolved D. CDR3 length: 16 amino acids. Germline V lookup: CDR1 MNHEY, CDR2 SVGAGI. Trimming removed 0 bases from V and 4 bases from J, with 13 bases in between. CDR3 amino acids: CASSYSGRGGNQPQHF. The CDR3 coding sequence is TGTGCCAGCAGTTACTCGGGCAGAGGTGGGAATCAGCCCCAGCATTTT.

This chain links TRBV7-2 with TRBJ1-2, with 8 bases that match TRBD1. V gave up 5 bases and J gave up 0 bases; unmatched junction bases: 8. This CDR3 spans 16 amino acids. CDR1 is SGHTA and CDR2 is FQGNSA in the germline V gene. CDR3 amino acids: CASSPQGTGTNYGYTF. The DNA for the CDR3 is TGTGCCAGCAGCCCCCAGGGGACAGGTACTAACTATGGCTACACCTTC.

This rearrangement joins TRBV5-1 to TRBJ2-7, with TRBD2 identical over 11 bases. In germline, CDR1 is SGHRS, CDR2 YFSETQ. The ends lost 5 bases at V and 3 bases at J; junction bases unmatched: 7. The CDR3 runs to 15 residues. The DNA for the CDR3 is TGCGCCAGCAGGTCCTCCGGGACTAGCGGCTACGAGCAGTACTTC. Translating it yields CASRSSGTSGYEQYF.

This chain uses TRBV4-1 with TRBJ2-7; 9 bases align to TRBD1. This CDR3 comprises 14 residues. The V gene's germline CDR1 is MGHRA and CDR2 YSYEKL. The V and J ends lost 3 bases and 5 bases, in that order; junction bases with no gene match: 5. Here the CDR3 reads CASSHGQGSNEQYF. The DNA of the CDR3 is TGCGCCAGCAGCCACGGACAGGGGAGCAACGAGCAGTACTTC.

The chain combines TRBV27 with TRBJ2-1; weak D call: TRBD2 (6 bases). CDR3 size: 15 residues. From germline, CDR1 is MNHEY and CDR2 SMNVEV (reference sequence). With 4 bases removed from V and 1 base from J, the gap between germline ends came to 11 bases. CDR3 DNA sequence: TGTGCCAGCAGTTCCCTAGCGTTGTCCTACAATGAGCAGTTCTTC. As protein: CASSSLALSYNEQFF.

The V call is TRBV7-2, the J call TRBJ1-5; the D is unclear. The CDR3 has 15 amino acids. V was cut by 3 bases and J by 2 bases, with 11 bases left in between. Per the germline V gene, CDR1 is SGHTA and CDR2 is FQGNSA. This chain's CDR3 is CASSLGGPGNQPQHF. The CDR3 coding sequence is TGTGCCAGCAGCTTGGGAGGGCCGGGCAATCAGCCCCAGCATTTT.